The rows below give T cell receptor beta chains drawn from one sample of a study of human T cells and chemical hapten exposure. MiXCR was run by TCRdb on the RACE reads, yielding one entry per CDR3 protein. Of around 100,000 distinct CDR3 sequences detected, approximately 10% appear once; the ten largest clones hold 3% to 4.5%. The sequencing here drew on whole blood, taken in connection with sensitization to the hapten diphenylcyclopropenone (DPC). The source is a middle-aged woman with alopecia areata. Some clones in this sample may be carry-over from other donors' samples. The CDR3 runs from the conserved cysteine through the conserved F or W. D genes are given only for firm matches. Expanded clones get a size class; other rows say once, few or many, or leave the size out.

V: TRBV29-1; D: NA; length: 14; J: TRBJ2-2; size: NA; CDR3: CSGKLAGVTGELFF; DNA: TGCAGCGGGAAACTCGCAGGGGTAACCGGGGAGCTGTTTTTT
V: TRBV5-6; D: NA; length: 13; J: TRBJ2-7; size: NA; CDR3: CASSFVASLEQYF; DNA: TGTGCCAGCAGCTTTGTGGCTAGCCTCGAGCAGTACTTC
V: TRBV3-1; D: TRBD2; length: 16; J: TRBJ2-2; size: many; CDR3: CASSRRTSSNTGELFF; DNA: TGTGCCAGCAGCCGACGGACTAGCTCAAACACCGGGGAGCTGTTTTTT
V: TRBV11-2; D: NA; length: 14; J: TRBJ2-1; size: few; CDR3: CASSLEGAGSEQFF; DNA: TGTGCCAGCAGCCTTGAGGGGGCGGGATCCGAACAGTTCTTC
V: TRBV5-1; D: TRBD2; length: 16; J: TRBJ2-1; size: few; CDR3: CASSDTSGRAGDEQFF; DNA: TGCGCCAGCAGTGATACTAGCGGGAGGGCCGGCGATGAGCAGTTCTTC
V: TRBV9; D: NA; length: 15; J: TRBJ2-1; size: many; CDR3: CASSVAGTDGNEQFF; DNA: TGTGCCAGCAGCGTAGCCGGGACGGACGGGAATGAGCAGTTCTTC
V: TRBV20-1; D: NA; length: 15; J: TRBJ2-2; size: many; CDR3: CSAPLGRKNTGELFF; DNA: TGCAGTGCTCCGCTTGGACGGAAGAACACCGGGGAGCTGTTTTTT
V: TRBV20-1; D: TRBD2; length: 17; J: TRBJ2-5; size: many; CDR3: CSAQSVLAGLLAETQYF; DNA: TGCAGTGCACAGTCGGTACTAGCGGGATTGTTGGCAGAGACCCAGTACTTC
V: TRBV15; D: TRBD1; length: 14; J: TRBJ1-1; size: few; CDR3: CATSRGGQGGEAFF; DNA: TGTGCCACCAGCAGAGGGGGACAGGGCGGTGAAGCTTTCTTT
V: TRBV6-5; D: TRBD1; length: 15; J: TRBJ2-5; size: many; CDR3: CASRRDRVREETQYF; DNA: TGTGCCAGCAGGAGGGACAGGGTACGGGAAGAGACCCAGTACTTC
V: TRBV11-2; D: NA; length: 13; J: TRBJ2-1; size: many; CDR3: CASSSAPGREQFF; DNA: TGTGCCAGCAGCTCCGCCCCGGGAAGGGAGCAGTTCTTC
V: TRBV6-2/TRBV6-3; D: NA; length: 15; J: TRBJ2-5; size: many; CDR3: CASSYLRGAQETQYF; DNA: TGTGCCAGCAGTTACCTCCGGGGCGCCCAAGAGACCCAGTACTTC
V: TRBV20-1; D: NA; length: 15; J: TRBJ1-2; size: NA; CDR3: CSALLGADPNYGYTF; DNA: TGCAGTGCTCTCTTGGGGGCAGACCCTAACTATGGCTACACCTTC
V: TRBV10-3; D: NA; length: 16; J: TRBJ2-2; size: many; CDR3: CAITSSGQRNTGELFF; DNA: TGTGCCATCACCAGTTCGGGACAACGAAACACCGGGGAGCTGTTTTTT
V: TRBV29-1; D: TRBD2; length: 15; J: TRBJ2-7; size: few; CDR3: CSVEGLLAGPYEQYF; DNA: TGCAGCGTTGAAGGCTTACTAGCGGGACCCTACGAGCAGTACTTC
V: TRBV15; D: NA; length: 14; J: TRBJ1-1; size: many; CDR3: CATSRGGTAPEAFF; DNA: TGTGCCACCAGCAGAGGGGGGACGGCCCCTGAAGCTTTCTTT
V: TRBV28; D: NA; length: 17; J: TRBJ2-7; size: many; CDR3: CASSPFPPPRSSYEQYF; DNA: TGTGCCAGCAGTCCATTCCCCCCTCCGAGGTCCTCCTACGAGCAGTACTTC
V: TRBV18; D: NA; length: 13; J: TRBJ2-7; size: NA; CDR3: CASSLGPEREQYF; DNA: TGTGCCAGCTCACTGGGACCCGAGCGCGAGCAGTACTTC
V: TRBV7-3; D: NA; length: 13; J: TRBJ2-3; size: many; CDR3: CASSLMVPDTQYF; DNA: TGTGCCAGCAGCTTAATGGTCCCAGATACGCAGTATTTT
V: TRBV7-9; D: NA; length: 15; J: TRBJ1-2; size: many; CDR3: CASSLSAAGNYGYTF; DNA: TGTGCCAGCAGCTTAAGTGCGGCTGGTAACTATGGCTACACCTTC
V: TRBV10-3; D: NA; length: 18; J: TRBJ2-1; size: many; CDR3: CAISDKVNKGPHYNEQFF; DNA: TGTGCCATCAGTGATAAAGTAAATAAGGGACCCCACTACAATGAGCAGTTCTTC
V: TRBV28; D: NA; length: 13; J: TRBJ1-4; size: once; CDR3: CASTPRGREKLFF; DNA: TGTGCCAGCACCCCCCGGGGGCGCGAAAAACTGTTTTTT
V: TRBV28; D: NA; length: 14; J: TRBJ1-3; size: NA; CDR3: CASNYPGDGNTIYF; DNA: TGTGCCAGCAACTATCCGGGGGATGGAAACACCATATATTTT
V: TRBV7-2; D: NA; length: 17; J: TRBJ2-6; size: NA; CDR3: CASSWTGTKSGANVLTF; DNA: TGTGCCAGCAGCTGGACCGGGACAAAATCTGGGGCCAACGTCCTGACTTTC
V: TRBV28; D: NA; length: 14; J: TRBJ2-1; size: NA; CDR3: CVAGSAQLYNEQFF; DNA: TGCGTCGCCGGAAGTGCACAGTTATACAATGAGCAGTTCTTC
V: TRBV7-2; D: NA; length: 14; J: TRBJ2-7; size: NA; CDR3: CASSSRWGTYEQYF; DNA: TGTGCCAGCAGCTCTAGGTGGGGAACGTACGAGCAGTACTTC
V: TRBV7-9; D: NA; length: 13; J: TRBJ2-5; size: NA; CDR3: CASSRGFQETQYF; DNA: TGTGCCAGCAGCCGGGGCTTCCAAGAGACCCAGTACTTC
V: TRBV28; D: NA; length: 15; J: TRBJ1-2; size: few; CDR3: CASSLPGPRHYGYTF; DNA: TGTGCCAGCAGTTTACCAGGACCGCGCCACTATGGCTACACCTTC
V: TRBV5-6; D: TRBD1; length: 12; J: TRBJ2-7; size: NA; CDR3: CASSLDRGEQYF; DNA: TGTGCCAGCAGCCTGGACAGGGGCGAGCAGTACTTC
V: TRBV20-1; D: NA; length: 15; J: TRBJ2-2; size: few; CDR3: CSARGFGSGGGELFF; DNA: TGCAGTGCTAGAGGCTTCGGCAGCGGCGGCGGGGAGCTGTTTTTT
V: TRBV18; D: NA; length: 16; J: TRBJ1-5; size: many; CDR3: CASSLSGVLSNQPQHF; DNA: TGTGCCAGCTCACTTTCAGGGGTCCTTAGCAATCAGCCCCAGCATTTT
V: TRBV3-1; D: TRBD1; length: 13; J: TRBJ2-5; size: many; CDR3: CASTDRGTETQYF; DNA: TGTGCCAGCACTGACAGGGGCACAGAGACCCAGTACTTC
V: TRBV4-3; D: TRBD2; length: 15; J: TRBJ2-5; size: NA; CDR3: CASSQYSGAQETQYF; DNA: TGCGCCAGCAGCCAATATAGCGGGGCCCAAGAGACCCAGTACTTC
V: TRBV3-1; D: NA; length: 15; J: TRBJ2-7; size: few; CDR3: CASSQVGGRTYEQYF; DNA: TGTGCCAGCAGCCAAGTGGGGGGCCGAACCTACGAGCAGTACTTC
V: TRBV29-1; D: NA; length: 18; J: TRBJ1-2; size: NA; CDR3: CSVDFFPAGRDENYGYTF; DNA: TGCAGCGTTGATTTTTTTCCAGCGGGCAGGGACGAGAACTATGGCTACACCTTC
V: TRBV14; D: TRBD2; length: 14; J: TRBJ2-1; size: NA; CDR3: CASSPLRGYNEQFF; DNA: TGTGCCAGCAGCCCCCTGCGGGGGTACAATGAGCAGTTCTTC
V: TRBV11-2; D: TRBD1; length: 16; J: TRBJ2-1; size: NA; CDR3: CASSSLSGTGINEQFF; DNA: TGTGCCAGCAGCTCACTGTCCGGGACAGGGATTAATGAGCAGTTCTTC
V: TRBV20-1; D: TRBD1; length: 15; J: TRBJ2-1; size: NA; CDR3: CSAPMGDRGYNEQFF; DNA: TGCAGTGCCCCCATGGGGGACAGGGGCTACAATGAGCAGTTCTTC
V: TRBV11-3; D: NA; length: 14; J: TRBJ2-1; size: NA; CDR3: CASSGPPSHSSQFF; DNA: TGTGCCAGCAGCGGTCCCCCTAGCCACTCGTCGCAGTTCTTC